Each of the 5 T cell receptor beta chains below was sequenced from the same sample in a study of T cell responses to AZD1222 COVID-19 vaccine. The table came from immunoSEQ multiplex PCR; TCRdb's copy has only in-frame clones and leaves some out. The sample yields approximately 150,000 clones, 92% seen once. The sample in question was peripheral blood, obtained 28 days after the second AZD1222 dose. The receptors were gathered from an adult who received the AZD1222 COVID-19 vaccine.

This chain joins TRBV2 and TRBJ2-7; TRBD1 might be the D (8 bases). Between the trimmed V and J ends, which lost 6 bases and 3 bases, there was a span of 18 bases. The CDR3 covers 15 residues. CDR1 and CDR2 (germline): SNHLY, FYNNEI. The CDR3 loop is CASSVDREGSYEQYF. CDR3 sequence (DNA): TGTGCCAGCAGCGTGGACAGGGAGGGGAGCTACGAGCAGTACTTC.

The gene calls are TRBV27 and TRBJ1-3; a weak D match, TRBD1 (5 bases). Germline V gene data show CDR1 as MNHEY and CDR2 as SMNVEV (reference sequence). The CDR3 totals 17 residues. The V and J ends lost 1 base and 2 bases respectively, with 15 bases between them. CDR3 bases: TGTGCCAGCAGTTTATTGGGGCCAGGGATCACTGGAAACACCATATATTTT. It yields the protein CASSLLGPGITGNTIYF.

V gene TRBV5-1 combines with J gene TRBJ1-2; D not certain. Germline CDR1 SGHRS, CDR2 YFSETQ. Deletions cut 2 bases from V and 0 bases from J, with 8 bases between. The CDR3 totals 14 residues. The CDR3 DNA reads TGCGCCAGCAGCTTAAATCCAGCTAACTATGGCTACACCTTC. It yields the protein CASSLNPANYGYTF.

This clone appeared a single time. The chain's CDR3 is CSGSTGGTNEKLFF. The CDR3 coding sequence is TGCAGCGGATCAACAGGGGGCACTAATGAAAAACTGTTTTTT. J is TRBJ1-4 and V is TRBV29-1; TRBD1 matches at 9 bases. Germline CDR1 is SQVTM and CDR2 is ANQGSEA. Unmatched junction bases numbered 5, after V lost 7 bases and J lost 2 bases. This CDR3 spans 14 amino acids.

This clone occurred once. This sequence joins TRBV2 and TRBJ1-1; D gene ambiguous. CDR3 length: 12 residues. Germline V gene data show CDR1 as SNHLY and CDR2 as FYNNEI. Trimming took 5 bases from V and 4 from J, leaving 8 bases between them. The CDR3 here is CASSRRSTEAFF. The CDR3 nucleotides read TGTGCCAGCAGTCGGCGGAGCACTGAAGCTTTCTTT.